This T cell receptor beta chain appears in the sequencing data of a study of vaccination and CD4 T cells after COVID-19. Study context: A median of roughly 72 days (range 14 to 241) separated dose two from the taking of post-vaccine samples. Culture controls were given either a CEFX pool, an HIV-1 Nef pool, or no peptide.

Per germline, CDR1 SNHLY and CDR2 FYNNEI. CDR3 length: 15 residues. J gave up 7 bases and V 3 bases, and 12 bases lay outside the gene matches. Concerning this clonotype: Its target is unknown.

Treatment given: roughly 11-day PBMC culture with coronavirus spike peptide pools or control peptides (ViraFEST assay). These CD4+ T cells came from 10-day cultures by negative selection. Cultured CD4+ T-cell DNA underwent Oncomine TCR Beta short-read sequencing. Researchers extracted genomic DNA from CD4+ T cells that had been cultured. TCRdb re-derived calls from the PCR reads in MiXCR, one entry per CDR3 protein. The data contain about 15,000 distinct CDR3 sequences, approximately 52% of them seen just once; the ten biggest clones take up roughly 7.9%. The origin of this receptor is a human donor who had recovered from COVID-19. The specimen sequenced was CD4+ T cells from blood, cultured in vitro. V is TRBV2 and J is TRBJ2-7; 7 nucleotides agree with TRBD1. The CDR3 loop is CASSEGLDRFVEQYF. In DNA form, the CDR3 reads TGTGCCAGCAGTGAGGGGCTGGACAGGTTTGTTGAGCAGTACTTC.